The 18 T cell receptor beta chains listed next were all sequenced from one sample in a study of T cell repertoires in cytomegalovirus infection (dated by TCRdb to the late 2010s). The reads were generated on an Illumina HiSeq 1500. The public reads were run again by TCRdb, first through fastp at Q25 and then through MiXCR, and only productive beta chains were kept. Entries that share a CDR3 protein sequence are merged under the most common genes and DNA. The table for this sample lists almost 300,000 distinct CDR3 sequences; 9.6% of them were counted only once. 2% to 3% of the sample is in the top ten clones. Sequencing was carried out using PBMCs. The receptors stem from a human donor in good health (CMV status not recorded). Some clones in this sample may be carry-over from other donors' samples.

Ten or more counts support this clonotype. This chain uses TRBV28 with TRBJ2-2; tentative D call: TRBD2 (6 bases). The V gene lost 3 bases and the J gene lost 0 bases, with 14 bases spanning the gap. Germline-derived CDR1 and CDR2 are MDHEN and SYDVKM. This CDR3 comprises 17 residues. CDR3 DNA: TGTGCCAGCAGTTTGGCGGCGGGACGAACGAACACCGGGGAGCTGTTTTTT. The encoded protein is CASSLAAGRTNTGELFF.

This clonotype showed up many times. The CDR3 nucleotides are TGTGCCAGCAGCCCCACGGCGGGGATCAATCAGCCCCAGCATTTT. Translating gives CASSPTAGINQPQHF. The chain employs TRBV5-5 and TRBJ1-5; D unclear. The germline V gene encodes CDR1 SGHKS and CDR2 YYEKEE (reference sequence). Trimming left V 4 bases short and J 3 bases short, with 14 bases between. The CDR3 extends over 15 amino acids.

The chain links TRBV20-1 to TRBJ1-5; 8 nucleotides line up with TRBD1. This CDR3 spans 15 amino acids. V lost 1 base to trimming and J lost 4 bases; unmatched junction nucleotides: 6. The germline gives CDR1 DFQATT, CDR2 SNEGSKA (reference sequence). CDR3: CSARVPTGENQPQHF. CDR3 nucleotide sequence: TGCAGTGCTAGAGTTCCGACAGGGGAGAATCAGCCCCAGCATTTT.

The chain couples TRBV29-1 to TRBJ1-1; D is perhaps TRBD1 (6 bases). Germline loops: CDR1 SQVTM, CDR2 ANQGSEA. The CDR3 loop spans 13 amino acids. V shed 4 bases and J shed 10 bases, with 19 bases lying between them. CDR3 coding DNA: TGCAGCGTTGCCCCGGAGCAGGGGCGGGTAGCTTTCTTT. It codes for CSVAPEQGRVAFF. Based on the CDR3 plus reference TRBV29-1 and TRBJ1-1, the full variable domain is SAVISQKPSRDICQRGTSLTIQCQVDSQVTMMFWYRQQPGQSLTLIATANQGSEATYESGFVIDKFPISRPNLTFSTLTVSNMSPEDSSIYLCSVAPEQGRVAFFGQGTRLTVV.

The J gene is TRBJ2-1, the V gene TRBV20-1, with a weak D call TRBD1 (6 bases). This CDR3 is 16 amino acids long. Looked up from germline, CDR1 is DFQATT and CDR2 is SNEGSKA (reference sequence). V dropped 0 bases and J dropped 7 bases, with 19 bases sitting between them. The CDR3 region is CSARDREGVMGNEQFF. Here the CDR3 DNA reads TGCAGTGCTAGAGATCGAGAGGGGGTCATGGGTAATGAGCAGTTCTTC.

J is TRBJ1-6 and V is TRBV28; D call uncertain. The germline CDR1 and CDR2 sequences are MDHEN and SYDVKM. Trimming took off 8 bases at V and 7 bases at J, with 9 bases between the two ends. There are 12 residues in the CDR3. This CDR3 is CASRVSNSPLHF. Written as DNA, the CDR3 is TGTGCCAGCCGAGTCTCGAATTCACCCCTCCACTTT. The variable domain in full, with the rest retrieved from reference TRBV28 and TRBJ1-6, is DVKVTQSSRYLVKRTGEKVFLECVQDMDHENMFWYRQDPGLGLRLIYFSYDVKMKEKGDIPEGYSVSREKKERFSLILESASTNQTSMYLCASRVSNSPLHFGNGTRLTVT.

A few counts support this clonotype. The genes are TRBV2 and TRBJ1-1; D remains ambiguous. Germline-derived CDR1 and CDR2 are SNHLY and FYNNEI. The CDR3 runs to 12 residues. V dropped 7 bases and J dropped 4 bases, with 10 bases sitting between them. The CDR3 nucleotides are TGTGCCAGCAAGGATATTGGCACTGAAGCTTTCTTT. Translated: CASKDIGTEAFF.

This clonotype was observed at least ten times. The CDR3 reads CSVAEGGMNTEAFF. In nucleotides, the CDR3 is TGCAGCGTTGCTGAAGGCGGGATGAACACTGAAGCTTTCTTT. The chain recombines TRBV29-1 with TRBJ1-1; D remains ambiguous. V lost 4 bases, J lost 0 bases, and 12 bases lay in between. Germline loops: CDR1 SQVTM, CDR2 ANQGSEA. The CDR3 has 14 amino acids. Variable domain in full (rest from reference TRBV29-1 and TRBJ1-1): SAVISQKPSRDICQRGTSLTIQCQVDSQVTMMFWYRQQPGQSLTLIATANQGSEATYESGFVIDKFPISRPNLTFSTLTVSNMSPEDSSIYLCSVAEGGMNTEAFFGQGTRLTVV.

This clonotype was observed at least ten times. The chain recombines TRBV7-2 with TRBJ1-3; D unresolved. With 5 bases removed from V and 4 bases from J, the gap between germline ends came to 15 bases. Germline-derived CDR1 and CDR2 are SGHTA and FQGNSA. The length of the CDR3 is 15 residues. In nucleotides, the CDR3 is TGTGCCAGCAGCCCCGTACCCGGGTTGGGAAACACCATATATTTT. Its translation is CASSPVPGLGNTIYF.

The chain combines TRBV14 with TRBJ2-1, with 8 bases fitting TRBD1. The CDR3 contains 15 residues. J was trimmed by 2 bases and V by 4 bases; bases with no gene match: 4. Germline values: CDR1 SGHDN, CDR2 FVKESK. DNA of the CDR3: TGTGCCAGCAGCCCACCGGACAGGGCCTACAATGAGCAGTTCTTC. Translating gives CASSPPDRAYNEQFF.

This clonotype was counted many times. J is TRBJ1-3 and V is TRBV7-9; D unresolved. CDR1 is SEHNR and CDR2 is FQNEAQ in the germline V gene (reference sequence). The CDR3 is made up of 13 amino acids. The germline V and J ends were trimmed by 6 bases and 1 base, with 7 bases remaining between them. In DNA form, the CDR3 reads TGTGCCAGCAGGGCCAGATCTGGAAACACCATATATTTT. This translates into CASRARSGNTIYF.

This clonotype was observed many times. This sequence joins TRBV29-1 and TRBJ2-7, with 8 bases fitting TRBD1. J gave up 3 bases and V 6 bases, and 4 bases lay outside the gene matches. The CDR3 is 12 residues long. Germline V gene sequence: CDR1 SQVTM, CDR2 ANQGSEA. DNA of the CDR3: TGCAGCGTGACAGGGGTGGGCTACGAGCAGTACTTC. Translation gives CSVTGVGYEQYF.

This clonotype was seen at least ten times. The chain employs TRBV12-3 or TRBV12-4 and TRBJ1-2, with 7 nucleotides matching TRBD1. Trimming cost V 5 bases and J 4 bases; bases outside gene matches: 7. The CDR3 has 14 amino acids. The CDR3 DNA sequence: TGTGCCAGCAGTCATTCCACAGGGGTCTATGGCTACACCTTC. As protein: CASSHSTGVYGYTF.

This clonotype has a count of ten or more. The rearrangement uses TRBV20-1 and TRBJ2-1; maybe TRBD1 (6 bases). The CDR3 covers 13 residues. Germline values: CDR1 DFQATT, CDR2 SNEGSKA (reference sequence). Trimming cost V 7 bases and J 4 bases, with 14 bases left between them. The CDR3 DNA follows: TGCAGTGGAACCGGGACAACTTACAATGAGCAGTTCTTC. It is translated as CSGTGTTYNEQFF.

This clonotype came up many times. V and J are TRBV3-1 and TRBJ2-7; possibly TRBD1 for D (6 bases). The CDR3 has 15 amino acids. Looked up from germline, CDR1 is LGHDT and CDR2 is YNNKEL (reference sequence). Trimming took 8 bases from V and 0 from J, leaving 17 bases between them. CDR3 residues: CASGTRTRLSYEQYF. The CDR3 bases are TGTGCCAGCGGGACAAGGACGCGACTCTCCTACGAGCAGTACTTC.

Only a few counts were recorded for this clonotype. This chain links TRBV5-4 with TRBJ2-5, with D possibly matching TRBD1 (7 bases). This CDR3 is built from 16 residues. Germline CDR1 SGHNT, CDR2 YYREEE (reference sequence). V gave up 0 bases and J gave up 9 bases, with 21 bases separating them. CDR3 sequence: CASSLAGGQAGGAQYF. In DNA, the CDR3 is TGTGCCAGCAGCTTGGCAGGGGGGCAGGCCGGTGGGGCCCAGTACTTC.

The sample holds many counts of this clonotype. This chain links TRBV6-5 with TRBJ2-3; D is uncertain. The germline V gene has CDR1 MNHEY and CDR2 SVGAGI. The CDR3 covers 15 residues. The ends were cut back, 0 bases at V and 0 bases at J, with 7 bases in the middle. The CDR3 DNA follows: TGTGCCAGCAGTTACTCGGGATACAGCACAGATACGCAGTATTTT. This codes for CASSYSGYSTDTQYF.

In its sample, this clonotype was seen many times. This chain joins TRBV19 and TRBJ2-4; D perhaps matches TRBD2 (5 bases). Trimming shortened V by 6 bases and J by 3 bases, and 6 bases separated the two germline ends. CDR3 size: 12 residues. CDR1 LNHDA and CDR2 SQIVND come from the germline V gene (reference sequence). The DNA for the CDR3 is TGTGCCAGTAGGAGGGACAAAAACATTCAGTACTTC. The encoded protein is CASRRDKNIQYF.